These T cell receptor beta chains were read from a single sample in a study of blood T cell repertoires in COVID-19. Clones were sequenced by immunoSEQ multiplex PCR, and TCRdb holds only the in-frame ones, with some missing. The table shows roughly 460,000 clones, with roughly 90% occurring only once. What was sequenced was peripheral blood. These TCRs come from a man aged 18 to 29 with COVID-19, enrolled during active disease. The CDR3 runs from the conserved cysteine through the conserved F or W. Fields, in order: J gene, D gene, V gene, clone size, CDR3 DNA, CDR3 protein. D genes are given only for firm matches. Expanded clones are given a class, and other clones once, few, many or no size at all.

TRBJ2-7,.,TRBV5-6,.,TGTGCCAGCAGCTTGGGAGCCCCCGAGCAGTACTTC,CASSLGAPEQYF
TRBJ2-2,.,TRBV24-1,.,TGTGCCACCAGTGACCTGACAGGAGACACCGGGGAGCTGTTTTTT,CATSDLTGDTGELFF
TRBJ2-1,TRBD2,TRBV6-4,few,TGTGCCAGCAGTCCAGCGGGAGACTCCTACAATGAGCAGTTCTTC,CASSPAGDSYNEQFF
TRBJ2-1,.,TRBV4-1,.,TGCGCCAGCAGCCAAGCTGGAACTAGGAGTAATGAGCAGTTCTTC,CASSQAGTRSNEQFF
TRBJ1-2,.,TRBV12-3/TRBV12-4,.,TGTGCCAGCAGTTTCGGAGGGCGAGGCTACACCTTC,CASSFGGRGYTF
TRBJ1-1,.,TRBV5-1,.,TGCGCCAGCAGCTTAAAAGGGGACTTCACTGAAGCTTTCTTT,CASSLKGDFTEAFF
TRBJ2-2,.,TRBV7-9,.,TGTGCCATATCGTCGTTCCACACCGGGGAGCTGTTTTTT,CAISSFHTGELFF
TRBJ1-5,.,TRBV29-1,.,TGCAGCGCCCGGGAGAATAGCAATCAGCCCCAGCATTTT,CSARENSNQPQHF
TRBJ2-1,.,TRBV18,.,TGTGCCAGCTCACCGCTTGCTAGAAATGAGCAGTTCTTC,CASSPLARNEQFF
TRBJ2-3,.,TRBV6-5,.,TGTGCCAGCAGTTTCACGACAGGTGGGAATACGCAGTATTTT,CASSFTTGGNTQYF
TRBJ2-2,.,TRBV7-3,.,TGTGCCAGCAGCTTAATGGGGACAACCGGGGAGCTGTTTTTT,CASSLMGTTGELFF
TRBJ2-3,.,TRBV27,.,TGTGCCAGCAGTCCCCTCTGGACAGCTTCTAGCACAGATACGCAGTATTTT,CASSPLWTASSTDTQYF
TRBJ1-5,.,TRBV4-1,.,TGCGCCAGCAGCCAAGATATTCGGGGGTCTCAGCCCCAGCATTTT,CASSQDIRGSQPQHF
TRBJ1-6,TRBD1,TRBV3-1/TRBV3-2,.,TGTGCCAGCAGCTCCGGGACAGTAATTTCACCCCTCCACTTT,CASSSGTVISPLHF
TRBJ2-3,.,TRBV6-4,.,TGTGCCAGCAGTGACTCGATACAGGGTGGTGATACGCAGTATTTT,CASSDSIQGGDTQYF
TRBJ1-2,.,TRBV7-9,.,TGTGCCAGCAGCTACTCTAGGGGCGCCCCCTATGGCTACACCTTC,CASSYSRGAPYGYTF
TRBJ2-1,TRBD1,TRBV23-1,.,TGCGCCCCCAAGGGGGCCGATGAGCAGTTCTTC,CAPKGADEQFF
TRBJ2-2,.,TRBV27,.,TGTGCCAGCAGGGTCGTGGGGTGGGGGGCCGGGGAGCTGTTTTTT,CASRVVGWGAGELFF
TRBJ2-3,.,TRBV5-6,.,TGTGCCAGCAGCCTAGCCCCGGAGGCGCAGTATTTT,CASSLAPEAQYF
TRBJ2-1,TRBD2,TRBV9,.,TGTGCCAGCAGCTCGGGGGGGCCTCGCAATGAGCAGTTCTTC,CASSSGGPRNEQFF
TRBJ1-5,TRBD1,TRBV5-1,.,TGCGCCAGCAGCCACAGGCAGGGGGCATTGGGAAATCAGCCCCAGCATTTT,CASSHRQGALGNQPQHF
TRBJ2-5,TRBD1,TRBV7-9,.,TGTGCCAGCAGCCTCCCCCGGGACAGCAAAGAGACCCAGTACTTC,CASSLPRDSKETQYF
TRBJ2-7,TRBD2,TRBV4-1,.,TGCGCCAGCAGTCTCGGACTAGCAACCTACGAGCAGTACTTC,CASSLGLATYEQYF
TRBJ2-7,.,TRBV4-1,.,TGCGCCAGCAGCCAAGCTAGCAACTACGAGCAGTACTTC,CASSQASNYEQYF
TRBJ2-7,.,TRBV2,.,TGTGCCAGCAGCGGAGGGAAAGAGTACTTC,CASSGGKEYF
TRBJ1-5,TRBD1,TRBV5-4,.,TGTGCCAGCGGCCCGCCGGGAGGGGGCTCTCAGCCCCAGCATTTT,CASGPPGGGSQPQHF
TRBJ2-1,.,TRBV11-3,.,TGTGCCAGCAGCTCATCCTCCCGGAATGAGCAGTTCTTC,CASSSSSRNEQFF
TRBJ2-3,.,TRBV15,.,TGTGCCACCAGCAGAGCGGAGGATACGCAGTATTTT,CATSRAEDTQYF
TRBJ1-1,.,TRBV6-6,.,TGTGCCAGCAGTTCCCTGGGGGAGGCCTACACTGAAGCTTTCTTT,CASSSLGEAYTEAFF
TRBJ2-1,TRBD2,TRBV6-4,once,TGTGCCAGCAGTGTGCTAGCGGGAAGCAATGAGCAGTTCTTC,CASSVLAGSNEQFF
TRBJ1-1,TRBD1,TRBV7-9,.,TGTGCCAGCAGCCGGGACAGGGGGCTTGGGATCGCTGAAGCTTTCTTT,CASSRDRGLGIAEAFF
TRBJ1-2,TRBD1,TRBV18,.,TGTGCCAGCTCAACGGACAGGGGATACTATGGCTACACCTTC,CASSTDRGYYGYTF
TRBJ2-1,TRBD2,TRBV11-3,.,TGTGCCAGCAGCGGGGGACTAGCGGTGAACAATGAGCAGTTCTTC,CASSGGLAVNNEQFF
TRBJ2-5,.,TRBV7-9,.,TGTGCCAGCAGCTTTAACAACCAAGAGACCCAGTACTTC,CASSFNNQETQYF
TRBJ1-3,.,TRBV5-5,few,TGTGCCAGCAGCTTGGGCGGCGGATCTGGAAACACCATATATTTT,CASSLGGGSGNTIYF
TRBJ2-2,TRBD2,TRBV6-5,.,TGTGCCAGCAGTTTAGCGGGGGGACCCCCCGGGGAGCTGTTTTTT,CASSLAGGPPGELFF
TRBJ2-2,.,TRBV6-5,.,TGTGCCAGCAGTTACTCCGGACACCTCGGCGGGGAGCTGTTTTTT,CASSYSGHLGGELFF
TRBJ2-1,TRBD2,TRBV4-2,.,TGTGCCAGCAGCCAAATAGATGCTGGATCGGGGGGCAATGAGCAGTTCTTC,CASSQIDAGSGGNEQFF
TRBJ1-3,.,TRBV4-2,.,TGTGCCAGCAGCCAAGATCAGGTGGACTCTGGAAACACCATATATTTT,CASSQDQVDSGNTIYF
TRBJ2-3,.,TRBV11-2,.,TGTGCCAGCAGCTCCGACCCAAGGGGTGCTAGCACAGATACGCAGTATTTT,CASSSDPRGASTDTQYF
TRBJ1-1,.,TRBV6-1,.,TGTGCCAGCAGTGAACCTCGTGAGTGGAACACTGAAGCTTTCTTT,CASSEPREWNTEAFF
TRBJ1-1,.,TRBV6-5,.,TGTGCCAGTAGCAGGGGTTCTATCACTGAAGCTTTCTTT,CASSRGSITEAFF
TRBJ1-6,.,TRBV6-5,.,TGTGCCAGCAGTTATGAGACAGCTAATTCACCCCTCCACTTT,CASSYETANSPLHF